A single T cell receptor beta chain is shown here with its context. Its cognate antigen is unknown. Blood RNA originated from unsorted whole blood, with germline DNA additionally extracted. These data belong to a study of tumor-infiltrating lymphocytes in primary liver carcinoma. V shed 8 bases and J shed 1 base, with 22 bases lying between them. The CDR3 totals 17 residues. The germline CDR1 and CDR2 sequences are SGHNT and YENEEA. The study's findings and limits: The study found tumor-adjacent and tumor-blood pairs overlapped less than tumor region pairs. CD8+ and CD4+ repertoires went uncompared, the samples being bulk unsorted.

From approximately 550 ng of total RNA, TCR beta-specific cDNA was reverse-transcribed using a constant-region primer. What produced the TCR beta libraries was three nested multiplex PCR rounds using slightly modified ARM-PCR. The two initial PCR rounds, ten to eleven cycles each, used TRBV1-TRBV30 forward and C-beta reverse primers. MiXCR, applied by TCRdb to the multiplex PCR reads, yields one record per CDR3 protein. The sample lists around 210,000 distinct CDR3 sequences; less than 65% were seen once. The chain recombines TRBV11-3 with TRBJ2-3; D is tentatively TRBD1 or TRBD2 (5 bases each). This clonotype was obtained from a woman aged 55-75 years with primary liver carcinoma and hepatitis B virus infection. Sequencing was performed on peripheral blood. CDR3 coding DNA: TGTGCCAGCGGCGCACCGACGGGGACGGCAGGCACAGATACGCAGTATTTT. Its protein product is CASGAPTGTAGTDTQYF.